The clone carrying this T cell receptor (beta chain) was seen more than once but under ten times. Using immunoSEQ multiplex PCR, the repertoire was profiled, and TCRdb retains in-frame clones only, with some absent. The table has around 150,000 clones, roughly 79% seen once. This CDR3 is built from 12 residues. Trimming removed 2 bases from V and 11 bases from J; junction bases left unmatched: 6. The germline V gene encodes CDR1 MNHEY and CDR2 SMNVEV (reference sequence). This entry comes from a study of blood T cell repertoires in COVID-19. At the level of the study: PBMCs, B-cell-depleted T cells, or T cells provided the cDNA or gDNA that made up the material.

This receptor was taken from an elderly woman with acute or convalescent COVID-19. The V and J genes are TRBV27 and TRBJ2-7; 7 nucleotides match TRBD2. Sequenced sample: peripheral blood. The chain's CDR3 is CASSLIAGVKYF. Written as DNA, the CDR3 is TGTGCCAGCAGTTTAATTGCGGGAGTGAAGTACTTC.